These 29 T cell receptor beta chains originate from one sample sequenced in a study of blood T cell repertoires in COVID-19. TCRdb's table, derived via immunoSEQ multiplex PCR, lists solely in-frame clones and lacks some. The sample carries tens of thousands of clones, 85% to 90% recorded once. The source material was peripheral blood. The receptors were gathered from a human donor in a cohort sampled during active COVID-19.

This chain joins TRBV7-9 and TRBJ2-7, with 8 nucleotides matching TRBD1. V shed 4 bases, J shed 4 bases, and the junction held 6 bases outside the gene matches. CDR3 length equals 14 residues. Germline-derived CDR1 and CDR2 are SEHNR and FQNEAQ (reference sequence). Written as DNA, the CDR3 is TGTGCCAGCAGCTCCCCGGGACAGGAGTACGAGCAGTACTTC. Its protein product is CASSSPGQEYEQYF.

The chain recombines TRBV11-2 with TRBJ2-1; 10 bases match TRBD1. Germline loops: CDR1 SGHAT, CDR2 FQNNGV. CDR3 size: 17 residues. V shed 2 bases and J 8 bases; nucleotides not matched to a gene: 12. The CDR3 here is CASSLKAMGQGKYEQFF. The DNA for the CDR3 is TGTGCCAGCAGCTTAAAGGCGATGGGACAGGGGAAATATGAGCAGTTCTTC.

The genes are TRBV7-9 and TRBJ2-2; 13 nucleotides match TRBD2. Germline V gene lookup returns CDR1 SEHNR and CDR2 FQNEAQ (reference sequence). This CDR3 has 17 amino acids. The V segment lost 6 bases and the J segment 7 bases; nucleotides outside the gene matches: 11. CDR3 region: CASREGTSGIKDGELFF. As DNA, the CDR3 is TGTGCCAGCAGGGAAGGGACTAGCGGGATTAAGGACGGGGAGCTGTTTTTT. The entire variable domain, with the rest obtained from reference TRBV7-9 and TRBJ2-2, is as follows: DTGVSQNPRHKITKRGQNVTFRCDPISEHNRLYWYRQTLGQGPEFLTYFQNEAQLEKSRLLSDRFSAERPKGSFSTLEIQRTEQGDSAMYLCASREGTSGIKDGELFFGEGSRLTVL.

This sequence joins TRBV14 and TRBJ2-7, with 13 bases fitting TRBD2. The CDR3 is made up of 15 amino acids. CDR1 SGHDN and CDR2 FVKESK come from the germline V gene. Trimming cost V 3 bases and J 4 bases; bases outside gene matches: 3. The CDR3 region has the DNA TGTGCCAGCAGCCACGGGACTAGCGGGAAGTACGAGCAGTACTTC. Its translation: CASSHGTSGKYEQYF.

This chain uses TRBV5-1 with TRBJ2-2, with D maybe TRBD2 (5 bases). The CDR3 spans 14 residues. Germline lookup yields CDR1 SGHRS and CDR2 YFSETQ. V was trimmed by 2 bases and J by 0 bases, leaving 5 bases between them. The CDR3 reads CASSFGANTGELFF. CDR3 in DNA: TGCGCCAGCAGCTTCGGGGCGAACACCGGGGAGCTGTTTTTT.

Regarding this clone: This CDR3 is also generated by other DNA sequences in the sample. V usage is TRBV7-9 and J usage is TRBJ2-3; D perhaps matches TRBD2 (6 bases). CDR1 SEHNR and CDR2 FQNEAQ come from the germline V gene (reference sequence). The CDR3 consists of 14 residues. Trimming took off 3 bases at V and 0 bases at J, with 7 bases between the two ends. In DNA form, the CDR3 reads TGTGCCAGCAGCTTGGAGGGGAGCACAGATACGCAGTATTTT. Its translation is CASSLEGSTDTQYF.

The chain combines TRBV4-3 with TRBJ2-7; no definite D call. The CDR3 has 14 residues. Trimming left V 2 bases short and J 0 bases short, with 8 bases between. The germline gives CDR1 LGHNA, CDR2 YSLEER. Written as DNA, the CDR3 is TGCGCCAGCAGCCAATTTCATCCCTCCTACGAGCAGTACTTC. Translation: CASSQFHPSYEQYF.

The chain employs TRBV27 and TRBJ1-1; D uncertain. The CDR3 is 16 residues long. Trimming cost V 0 bases and J 4 bases, with 15 bases left between them. The germline V gene has CDR1 MNHEY and CDR2 SMNVEV (reference sequence). CDR3 nucleotides: TGTGCCAGCAGTTTATCGTGGGAGGGTTATAGCACTGAAGCTTTCTTT. Translating gives CASSLSWEGYSTEAFF.

The chain recombines TRBV6-5 with TRBJ2-5; TRBD2 might be the D (6 bases). Trimming took 5 bases from V and 1 from J, leaving 11 bases between them. CDR1 MNHEY and CDR2 SVGAGI come from the germline V gene. This CDR3 contains 14 residues. The CDR3 DNA reads as TGTGCCAGCAGTCTGCGGGACGGCCAAGAGACCCAGTACTTC. Amino acid sequence: CASSLRDGQETQYF.

The chain employs TRBV25-1 and TRBJ1-5; 7 bases map to TRBD1. The V gene's germline CDR1 is MGHDK and CDR2 SYGVNS. CDR3 length: 14 residues. Trimming took 3 bases from V and 3 from J; bases not matched to a gene: 2. The CDR3 sequence: CASSETGINQPQHF. The CDR3 DNA is TGTGCCAGCAGTGAGACAGGGATCAATCAGCCCCAGCATTTT.

The J gene is TRBJ2-2, the V gene TRBV29-1; D not certain. Germline V gene data show CDR1 as SQVTM and CDR2 as ANQGSEA. The CDR3 spans 13 residues. The germline V and J ends were trimmed by 3 bases and 2 bases, with 7 bases remaining between them. The CDR3 DNA follows: TGCAGCGTTGATGGCGGTAACACCGGGGAGCTGTTTTTT. Translated: CSVDGGNTGELFF.

The chain recombines TRBV28 with TRBJ2-7; 11 bases are a match to TRBD1. Looked up from germline, CDR1 is MDHEN and CDR2 is SYDVKM. The V and J ends lost 2 bases and 5 bases, in that order; junction bases with no gene match: 5. The CDR3 covers 15 residues. CDR3 in DNA: TGTGCCAGCAGTTTAGGTGGACAGGGGGCCGACGAGCAGTACTTC. It specifies CASSLGGQGADEQYF.

The V and J genes are TRBV20-1 and TRBJ2-3, with a tentative D call TRBD2 (6 bases). Per germline, CDR1 DFQATT and CDR2 SNEGSKA (reference sequence). The V and J ends lost 3 bases and 4 bases respectively, with 11 bases between them. The CDR3 spans 13 residues. The chain's CDR3 is CSASRGEADTQYF. The CDR3 nucleotides read TGCAGTGCTAGTCGAGGGGAGGCAGATACGCAGTATTTT.

The V gene is TRBV28, the J gene TRBJ2-7; D is undetermined. Trimming took 5 bases from V and 7 from J, leaving 6 bases between them. In germline, CDR1 is MDHEN, CDR2 SYDVKM. The CDR3 spans 10 residues. The CDR3 region is CASSNSEQYF. DNA of the CDR3: TGTGCCAGCAGTAACTCGGAGCAGTACTTC. Full variable domain (outside the CDR3, taken from reference TRBV28 and TRBJ2-7): DVKVTQSSRYLVKRTGEKVFLECVQDMDHENMFWYRQDPGLGLRLIYFSYDVKMKEKGDIPEGYSVSREKKERFSLILESASTNQTSMYLCASSNSEQYFGPGTRLTVT.

This clone was counted a few times. The chain recombines TRBV19 with TRBJ2-3; 9 bases map to TRBD2. With V trimmed by 5 bases and J by 0 bases, 9 bases remained unmatched. CDR3 length: 17 amino acids. Germline assignment: CDR1 LNHDA and CDR2 SQIVND (reference sequence). The CDR3 DNA reads as TGTGCCAGTAGTCATCGGCCTAGCGGGGTCAGCACAGATACGCAGTATTTT. It translates to CASSHRPSGVSTDTQYF.

The table lists this clone with a count of one. The V gene is TRBV29-1, the J gene TRBJ2-1, with D maybe TRBD2 (6 bases). CDR3 size: 13 residues. Looked up from germline, CDR1 is SQVTM and CDR2 is ANQGSEA. Trimming shortened V by 7 bases and J by 3 bases, and 13 bases separated the two germline ends. The CDR3 region is CSASGLSYNEQFF. In DNA, the CDR3 is TGCAGCGCATCCGGACTAAGCTACAATGAGCAGTTCTTC.

The chain uses TRBV2 and TRBJ2-2; no reliable D call. V was trimmed by 7 bases and J by 7 bases, leaving 10 bases between them. This CDR3 region has 12 residues. CDR1 and CDR2 (germline): SNHLY, FYNNEI. The CDR3 DNA reads as TGTGCCAGCACGGGTTACGGCGGGGAGCTGTTTTTT. Protein sequence: CASTGYGGELFF. Using reference TRBV2 and TRBJ2-2 for the parts outside the CDR3, the full variable domain is EPEVTQTPSHQVTQMGQEVILRCVPISNHLYFYWYRQILGQKVEFLVSFYNNEISEKSEIFDDQFSVERPDGSNFTLKIRSTKLEDSAMYFCASTGYGGELFFGEGSRLTVL.

CDR3 residues: CASSPTGGQDNEQFF. CDR3 nucleotides: TGTGCCAGCAGTCCGACAGGGGGGCAAGACAATGAGCAGTTCTTC. The chain couples TRBV7-3 to TRBJ2-1; 9 bases agree with TRBD1. Germline loops: CDR1 SGHTA, CDR2 FQGTGA. The CDR3 has 15 residues. The V and J ends lost 6 bases and 5 bases, in that order; junction bases with no gene match: 8.

This chain links TRBV9 with TRBJ1-6, with 9 bases matching TRBD1. Trimming cost V 2 bases and J 9 bases; bases outside gene matches: 9. The CDR3 spans 16 residues. Germline lookup yields CDR1 SGDLS and CDR2 YYNGEE. CDR3 in amino acids: CASSVSRDRVSSPLHF. The CDR3 coding sequence is TGTGCCAGCAGCGTGAGCCGGGACAGGGTCTCTTCACCCCTCCACTTT.

A few counts support this clone. The rearrangement uses TRBV10-3 and TRBJ1-5, with TRBD1 identical over 7 bases. Germline assignment: CDR1 ENHRY and CDR2 SYGVKD. The CDR3 length is 14 residues. V dropped 4 bases and J dropped 3; count of bases not matched to a gene: 3. The CDR3 DNA is TGTGCCATCAGTGCGGGACAGAACAATCAGCCCCAGCATTTT. It codes for CAISAGQNNQPQHF.

V is TRBV7-9 and J is TRBJ2-1; 7 nucleotides match TRBD1. The CDR3 spans 16 residues. V lost 5 bases, J lost 6 bases, and 13 bases stayed unmatched. CDR1 is SEHNR and CDR2 is FQNEAQ in the germline V gene (reference sequence). This CDR3 is CASSPGGQGDLNEQFF. The CDR3 region has the DNA TGTGCCAGCAGCCCAGGAGGCCAGGGGGATCTCAATGAGCAGTTCTTC. The entire variable domain, with the rest obtained from reference TRBV7-9 and TRBJ2-1, is as follows: DTGVSQNPRHKITKRGQNVTFRCDPISEHNRLYWYRQTLGQGPEFLTYFQNEAQLEKSRLLSDRFSAERPKGSFSTLEIQRTEQGDSAMYLCASSPGGQGDLNEQFFGPGTRLTVL.

The V call is TRBV2, the J call TRBJ1-2, with 7 bases identical to TRBD1. The V and J ends lost 6 bases and 2 bases, in that order; junction bases with no gene match: 12. Germline CDR1 SNHLY, CDR2 FYNNEI. This CDR3 spans 16 amino acids. The CDR3 DNA is TGTGCCAGCAGCGTAGGGACAGTCCTACAGAACTATGGCTACACCTTC. It translates to CASSVGTVLQNYGYTF.

The rearrangement links TRBV7-2 to TRBJ1-5; 7 nucleotides match TRBD1. The germline V gene encodes CDR1 SGHTA and CDR2 FQGNSA. The CDR3 is made up of 15 amino acids. V shed 1 base and J 2 bases; nucleotides not matched to a gene: 2. The CDR3 protein is CASSLGGTGNQPQHF. As DNA, the CDR3 is TGTGCCAGCAGCTTAGGGGGGACAGGCAATCAGCCCCAGCATTTT.

This sequence joins TRBV30 and TRBJ2-7; D may be TRBD2 (6 bases). Trimming took 2 bases from V and 3 from J, leaving 8 bases between them. The CDR3 has 12 residues. The germline CDR1 and CDR2 sequences are GTSNPN and SVGIG (reference sequence). The DNA of the CDR3 is TGTGCCTGGAGTACTAGCTTCTACGAGCAGTACTTC. Its translation is CAWSTSFYEQYF. The whole variable domain, filled in from reference TRBV30 and TRBJ2-7, reads SQTIHQWPATLVQPVGSPLSLECTVEGTSNPNLYWYRQAAGRGLQLLFYSVGIGQISSEVPQNLSASRPQDRQFILSSKKLLLSDSGFYLCAWSTSFYEQYFGPGTRLTVT.

CDR3 nucleotides: TGTGCCAGCAGCCTCCTTCTACCGGGACTAGCGGGACCCCTACCTCCGGAGACCCAGTACTTC. Translating it yields CASSLLLPGLAGPLPPETQYF. This rearrangement joins TRBV6-2 or TRBV6-3 to TRBJ2-5, with 13 bases that match TRBD2. The CDR3 length is 21 residues. Germline CDR1 reads MNHEY; CDR2 reads SVGEGT. The ends lost 6 bases at V and 5 bases at J; junction bases unmatched: 24.

J is TRBJ2-7 and V is TRBV4-2; 10 bases agree with TRBD2. Looked up from germline, CDR1 is LGHNA and CDR2 is YNFKEQ. The CDR3 extends over 16 amino acids. J was trimmed by 4 bases and V by 0 bases; bases with no gene match: 6. CDR3 in amino acids: CASSQESLAGVYEQYF. For the CDR3, the DNA is TGTGCCAGCAGCCAAGAGAGTCTAGCGGGAGTATACGAGCAGTACTTC.

This chain connects TRBV28 to TRBJ2-2; 13 nucleotides match TRBD2. This CDR3 has 19 amino acids. Per the germline V gene, CDR1 is MDHEN and CDR2 is SYDVKM. The junction had 8 bases not matched to a gene; V was cut back by 4 bases and J by 0 bases. The CDR3 sequence is CASSSRLAGGPPNTGELFF. CDR3 nucleotide sequence: TGTGCCAGCAGTTCGAGACTAGCGGGAGGCCCTCCGAACACCGGGGAGCTGTTTTTT. Variable domain in full (rest from reference TRBV28 and TRBJ2-2): DVKVTQSSRYLVKRTGEKVFLECVQDMDHENMFWYRQDPGLGLRLIYFSYDVKMKEKGDIPEGYSVSREKKERFSLILESASTNQTSMYLCASSSRLAGGPPNTGELFFGEGSRLTVL.

CDR3 amino acids: CASSSLVGTGGYEQYF. The CDR3 bases are TGTGCCAGCAGTTCTCTAGTCGGGACAGGGGGGTACGAGCAGTACTTC. The genes are TRBV27 and TRBJ2-7; 11 bases line up with TRBD1. Germline CDR1 MNHEY, CDR2 SMNVEV (reference sequence). The CDR3 totals 16 residues. Germline trimming cut 4 bases from V and 4 bases from J; bases unmatched to any gene: 9.

In its sample, this clone was seen once. This chain connects TRBV6-2 or TRBV6-3 to TRBJ2-1; 7 nucleotides match TRBD1. Per the germline V gene, CDR1 is MNHEY and CDR2 is SVGEGT. The CDR3 runs 17 residues. V shed 2 bases and J 1 base; nucleotides not matched to a gene: 8. DNA of the CDR3: TGTGCCAGCAGTTACGGGGGAAACAGGGGATCCTACAATGAGCAGTTCTTC. Protein sequence: CASSYGGNRGSYNEQFF.